The 6 T cell receptor beta chains below come from one sample, sequenced in a study of T cell responses to AZD1222 COVID-19 vaccine. The repertoire was sequenced with immunoSEQ multiplex PCR; TCRdb's copy has only in-frame clones and lacks some. Of approximately 150,000 clones in the sample, 90% to 95% were seen once. The material sequenced was peripheral blood, taken on day 0 of AZD1222 vaccination. Source of these receptors: an adult in good health.

This clone appeared a few times. The chain couples TRBV4-2 to TRBJ1-4, with D possibly matching TRBD1 (6 bases). This CDR3 is 15 amino acids long. V was cut by 6 bases and J by 2 bases, with 13 bases left in between. CDR1 is LGHNA, CDR2 YNFKEQ, per germline. CDR3 DNA: TGTGCCAGCAGACCTGGGACATCTACTAATGAAAAACTGTTTTTT. This gives the protein CASRPGTSTNEKLFF.

With respect to this clone: The identical CDR3 is also encoded by other nucleotide sequences in the sample. The chain carries TRBV12-3 or TRBV12-4 and TRBJ1-1; 7 bases map to TRBD1. The CDR3 has 13 amino acids. V gave up 3 bases and J gave up 4 bases; unmatched junction bases: 2. The CDR3 is CASSFTGVTEAFF. In DNA form, the CDR3 reads TGTGCCAGCAGTTTTACAGGGGTCACTGAAGCTTTCTTT.

V gene TRBV5-1 combines with J gene TRBJ1-3; D possibly corresponds to TRBD1 (6 bases). V lost 0 bases, J lost 4 bases, and 14 bases lay in between. Germline V gene sequence: CDR1 SGHRS, CDR2 YFSETQ. The CDR3 is made up of 16 amino acids. The CDR3 loop reads CASSLVSGALGNTIYF. CDR3 DNA: TGCGCCAGCAGCTTGGTTTCAGGGGCGCTGGGAAACACCATATATTTT. Looking up the rest from reference TRBV5-1 and TRBJ1-3 gives the full variable domain: KAGVTQTPRYLIKTRGQQVTLSCSPISGHRSVSWYQQTPGQGLQFLFEYFSETQRNKGNFPGRFSGRQFSNSRSEMNVSTLELGDSALYLCASSLVSGALGNTIYFGEGSWLTVV.

The rearrangement uses TRBV18 and TRBJ2-1; tentatively, D is TRBD2 (5 bases). Looked up from germline, CDR1 is KGHSH and CDR2 is LQKENI. The CDR3 has 15 amino acids. V was cut by 2 bases and J by 0 bases, with 8 bases left in between. For the CDR3, the DNA is TGTGCCAGCTCACCAGGGGAGAGCTCCTACAATGAGCAGTTCTTC. This codes for CASSPGESSYNEQFF.

The genes are TRBV4-1 and TRBJ2-6; D is perhaps TRBD1 (5 bases). The CDR3 is made up of 18 amino acids. Between the trimmed V and J ends, which lost 3 bases and 0 bases, there was a span of 15 bases. The V gene's germline CDR1 is MGHRA and CDR2 YSYEKL. Here the CDR3 reads CASSQMTDLTSGANVLTF. The DNA of the CDR3 is TGCGCCAGCAGCCAGATGACAGATCTAACCTCTGGGGCCAACGTCCTGACTTTC.

This sequence joins TRBV19 and TRBJ1-6, with TRBD1 as a possible D gene (5 bases). Trimming stripped 3 bases from V and 7 bases from J, with 10 bases between. The CDR3 sequence is 14 residues long. CDR1 is LNHDA and CDR2 is SQIVND in the germline V gene (reference sequence). The CDR3, as DNA: TGTGCCAGTAGTATTTGGGGGGAGAATTCACCCCTCCACTTT. Its translation: CASSIWGENSPLHF.